This TCR beta chain was obtained from a study of control samples from healthy donors and cancer patients. V lost 5 bases to trimming and J lost 1 base, with 8 bases between them. From germline, CDR1 is SGHNT and CDR2 YENEEA. The CDR3 has 13 amino acids. Using immunoSEQ multiplex PCR, the repertoire was profiled, and TCRdb retains in-frame clones only, with some absent. The repertoire holds tens of thousands of clones, roughly 86% seen once, with 5.5% to 7% in the top ten. This TCR was sampled from a man aged 50 to 60 in good health. Sequencing was performed on blood. V gene TRBV11-3 combines with J gene TRBJ1-2; D gene unclear. In nucleotides, the CDR3 is TGTGCCAGCAGCCCCACAGTTAACTATGGCTACACCTTC. Residues: CASSPTVNYGYTF.